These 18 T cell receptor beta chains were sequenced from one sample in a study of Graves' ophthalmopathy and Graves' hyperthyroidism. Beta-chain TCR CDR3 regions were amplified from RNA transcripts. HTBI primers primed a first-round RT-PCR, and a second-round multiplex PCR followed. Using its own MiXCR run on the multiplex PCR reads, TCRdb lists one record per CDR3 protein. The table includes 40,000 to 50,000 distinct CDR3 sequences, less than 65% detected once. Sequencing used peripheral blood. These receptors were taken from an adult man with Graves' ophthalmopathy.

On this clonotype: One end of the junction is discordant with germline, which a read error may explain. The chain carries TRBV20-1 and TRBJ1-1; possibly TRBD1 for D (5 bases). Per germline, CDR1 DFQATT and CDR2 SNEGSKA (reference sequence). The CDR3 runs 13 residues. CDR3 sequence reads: CSARDYQAGEAFF. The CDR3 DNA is TGTAGTGCTAGAGACTATCAGGCAGGGGAAGCTTTCTTT.

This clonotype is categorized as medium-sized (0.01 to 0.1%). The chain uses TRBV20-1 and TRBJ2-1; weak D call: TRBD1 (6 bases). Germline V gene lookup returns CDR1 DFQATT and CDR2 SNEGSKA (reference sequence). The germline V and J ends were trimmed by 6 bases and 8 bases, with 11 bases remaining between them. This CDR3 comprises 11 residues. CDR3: CSATKGDEQFF. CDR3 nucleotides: TGCAGTGCCACGAAGGGGGATGAGCAGTTCTTC.

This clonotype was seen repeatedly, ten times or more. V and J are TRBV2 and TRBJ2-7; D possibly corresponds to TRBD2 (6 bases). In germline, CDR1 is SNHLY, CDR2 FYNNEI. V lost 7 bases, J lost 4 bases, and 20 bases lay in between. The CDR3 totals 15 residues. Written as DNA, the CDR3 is TGTGCCAGCATAAAGACCGGGACTCCGAAGTACGAGCAGTACTTC. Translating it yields CASIKTGTPKYEQYF.

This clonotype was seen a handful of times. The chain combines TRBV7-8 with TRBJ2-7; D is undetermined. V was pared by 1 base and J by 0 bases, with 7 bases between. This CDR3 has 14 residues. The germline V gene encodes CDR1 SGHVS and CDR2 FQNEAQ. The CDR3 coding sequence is TGTGCCAGCAGCTTAGGACATAGCTCCTACGAGCAGTACTTC. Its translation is CASSLGHSSYEQYF.

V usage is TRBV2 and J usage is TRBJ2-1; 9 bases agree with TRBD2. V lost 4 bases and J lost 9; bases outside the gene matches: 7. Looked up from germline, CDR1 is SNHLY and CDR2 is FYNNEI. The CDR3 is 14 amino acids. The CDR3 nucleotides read TGTGCCAGCAGTGTTGGGCTAGCGGGGCTTGAGCAGTTCTTC. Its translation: CASSVGLAGLEQFF.

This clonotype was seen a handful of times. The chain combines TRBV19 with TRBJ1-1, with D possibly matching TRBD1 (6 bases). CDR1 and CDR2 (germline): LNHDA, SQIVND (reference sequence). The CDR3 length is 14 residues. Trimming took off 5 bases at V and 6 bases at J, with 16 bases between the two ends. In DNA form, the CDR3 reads TGTGCCAGTAGTGTACAGGGCAGTTTCGCTGAAGCTTTCTTT. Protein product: CASSVQGSFAEAFF.

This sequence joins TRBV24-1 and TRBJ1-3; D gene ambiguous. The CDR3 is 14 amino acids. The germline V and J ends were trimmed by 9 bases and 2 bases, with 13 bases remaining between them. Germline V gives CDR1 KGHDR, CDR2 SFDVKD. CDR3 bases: TGTGCCACCTCCGGGTTATCACCTGGAAACACCATATATTTT. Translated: CATSGLSPGNTIYF.

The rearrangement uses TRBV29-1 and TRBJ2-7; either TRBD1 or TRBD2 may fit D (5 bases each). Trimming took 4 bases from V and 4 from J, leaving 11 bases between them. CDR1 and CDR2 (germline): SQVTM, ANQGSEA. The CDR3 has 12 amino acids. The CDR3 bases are TGCAGCGTTGCCCCAGGGACGTACGAGCAGTACTTC. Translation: CSVAPGTYEQYF.

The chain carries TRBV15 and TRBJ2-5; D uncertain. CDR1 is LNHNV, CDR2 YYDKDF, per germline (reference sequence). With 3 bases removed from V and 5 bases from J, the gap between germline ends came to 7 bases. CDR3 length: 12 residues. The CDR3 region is CATSRSRETQYF. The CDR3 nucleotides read TGTGCCACCAGCAGGTCTCGGGAGACCCAGTACTTC.

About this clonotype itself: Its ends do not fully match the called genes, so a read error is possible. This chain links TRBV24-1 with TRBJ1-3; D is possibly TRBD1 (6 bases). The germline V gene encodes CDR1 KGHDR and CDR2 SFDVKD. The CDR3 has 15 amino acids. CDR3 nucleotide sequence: TGTGCCACCCGTGGGGGGGACAAGCCAGGAAACACCATATATTTC. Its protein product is CATRGGDKPGNTIYF.

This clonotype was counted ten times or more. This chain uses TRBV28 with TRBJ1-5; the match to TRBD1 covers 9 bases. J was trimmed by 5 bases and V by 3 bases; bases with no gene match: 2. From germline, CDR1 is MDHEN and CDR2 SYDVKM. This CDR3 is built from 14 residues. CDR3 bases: TGTGCCAGCAGTTTGGACAGGGGTCATCAGCCCCAGCATTTT. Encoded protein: CASSLDRGHQPQHF.

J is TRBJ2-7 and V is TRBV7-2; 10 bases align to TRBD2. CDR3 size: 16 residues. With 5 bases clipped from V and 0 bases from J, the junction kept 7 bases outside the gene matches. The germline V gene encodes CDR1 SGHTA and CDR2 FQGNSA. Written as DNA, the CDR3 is TGTGCCAGCAGCAGTCCGACTAGCGGGTTCTCCTACGAGCAGTACTTC. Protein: CASSSPTSGFSYEQYF.

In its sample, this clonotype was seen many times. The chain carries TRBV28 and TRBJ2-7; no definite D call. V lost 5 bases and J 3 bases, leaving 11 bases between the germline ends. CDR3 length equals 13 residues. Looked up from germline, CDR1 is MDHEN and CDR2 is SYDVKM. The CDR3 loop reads CASSGADHYEQYF. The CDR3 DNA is TGTGCCAGCAGTGGAGCCGACCACTACGAGCAGTACTTC.

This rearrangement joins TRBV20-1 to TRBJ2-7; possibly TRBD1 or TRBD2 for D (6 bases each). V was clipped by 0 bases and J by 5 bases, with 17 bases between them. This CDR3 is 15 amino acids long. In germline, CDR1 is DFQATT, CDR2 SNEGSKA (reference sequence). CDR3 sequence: CSARDSGAGTHEQYF. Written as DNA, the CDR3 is TGCAGTGCTAGAGATTCGGGGGCGGGGACCCACGAGCAGTACTTC.

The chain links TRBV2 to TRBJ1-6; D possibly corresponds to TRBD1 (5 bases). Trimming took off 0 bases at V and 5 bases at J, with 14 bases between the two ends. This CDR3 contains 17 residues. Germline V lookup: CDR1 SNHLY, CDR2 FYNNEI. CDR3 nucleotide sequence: TGTGCCAGCAGTGAAGCGCTTCTAGGGACCAATAATTCACCCCTCCACTTT. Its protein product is CASSEALLGTNNSPLHF.

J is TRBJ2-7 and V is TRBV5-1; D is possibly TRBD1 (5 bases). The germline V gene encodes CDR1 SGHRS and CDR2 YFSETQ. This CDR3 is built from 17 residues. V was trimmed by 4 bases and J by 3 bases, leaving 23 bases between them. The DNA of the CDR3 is TGCGCCAGCAGCCTCAGGGAAGTCGGGCTTATCATCTACGAGCAGTACTTC. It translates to CASSLREVGLIIYEQYF.

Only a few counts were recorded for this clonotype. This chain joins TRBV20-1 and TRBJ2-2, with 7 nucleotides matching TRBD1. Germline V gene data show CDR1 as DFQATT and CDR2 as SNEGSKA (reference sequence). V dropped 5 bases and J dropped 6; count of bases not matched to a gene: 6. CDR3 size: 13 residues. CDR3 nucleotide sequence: TGCAGTGCTTCGACAGGGCTCTCCGGGGAGCTGTTTTTT. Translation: CSASTGLSGELFF.

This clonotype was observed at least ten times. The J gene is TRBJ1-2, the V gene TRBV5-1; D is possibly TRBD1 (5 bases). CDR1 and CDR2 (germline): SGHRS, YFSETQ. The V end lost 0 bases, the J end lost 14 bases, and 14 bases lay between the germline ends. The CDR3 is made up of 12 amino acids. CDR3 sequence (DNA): TGCGCCAGCAGCTTGGGACAGCGGGAATATACCTTC. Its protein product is CASSLGQREYTF.